The entry below gives a single TCR beta chain sequence along with its context. What antigen it recognizes has not been identified. Per-base qualities were not stored, and no clone one base away is much larger. This entry comes from a study of CD8+ T cells in alopecia areata (dated by TCRdb to about 2018). Concerning the study at large: Treated patients were enrolled in an open-label pilot trial of oral tofacitinib at 5 to 10 mg twice daily for moderate-to-severe alopecia areata. Patients stayed on tofacitinib for 6 to 18 months and then had 6 months of follow-up off drug so that delayed response and recurrence could be assessed. The SALT score, which quantifies the percentage of affected scalp surface area, was used to measure disease severity in treated patients. In both human patients and the C3H/HeJ mouse model, the study applied high-throughput TCRbeta sequencing to look at T cell clonal expansion in alopecia areata. Human TCRbeta sequencing covered scalp tissue and sorted CD4+ and CD8+ peripheral blood T cells from patchy and totalis/universalis alopecia areata patients and healthy controls. Biopsies were taken from tofacitinib-treated patients at baseline and at 4 and 24 weeks of treatment, and a later scalp biopsy was taken in several of the tofacitinib-treated patients. Scalp clonality was compared among normal scalp (n=4), patchy alopecia areata scalp (n=8), and alopecia totalis/universalis scalp (n=8). RNA came from the PAXgene miRNA kit for fixed scalp, the miRNeasy kit for PBMCs, and the RNeasy kit for mouse skin. TCRbeta CDR3 regions were amplified by immunoSEQ multiplex PCR with 35 Vbeta forward and 13 Jbeta reverse primers.

What the study reported, not specific to this receptor: Unlike mouse skin, which is dominated by gammadelta T cells, normal human skin has resident alphabeta T cells that are also sequenced, and this complicates analysis of the scalp TCR repertoire. Many expanded lesional clones were found to persist in scalp and blood during tofacitinib treatment, and relapse after treatment cessation may be partly explained by this persistence. TCR sequences shared between patients were less clear than in mice, possibly partly because of HLA diversity in the patient population. Because the treated cohort was small and included a single nonresponder, larger studies are needed to assess links between baseline CD8+ expansion and response. Compared with normal scalp, lesional scalp, particularly in alopecia totalis/universalis, had higher clonality and more expanded CD8+ clones, which suggests antigenic drive. Scalp clonality and the number of expanded CD8+ clones among the top 100 scalp clones were significantly decreased by tofacitinib.

The time point label of this sample denotes: around 4 weeks on oral tofacitinib. The treatment or condition tag for this specimen amounts to: oral pan-JAK inhibitor, 5-10 mg twice daily. Lesional scalp punch biopsies and peripheral blood were collected from alopecia areata patients. Human scalp biopsies were immediately fixed in PAXgene tissue containers. From its cysteine to its phenylalanine, the CDR3 spans 17 amino acids. Of the read, only the CDR3 DNA is kept; its 51 bases are in frame from base 1. V was cut back by 5 bases and J by 0 bases, leaving a gap of 18 bases between them. CDR1 and CDR2, looked up from the germline V gene (reference sequence), are SEHNR and FQNEAQ. Libraries were made using the immunoSEQ multiplex PCR assay. RNA was extracted from all samples and reverse transcribed into cDNA, which served as template for TCR sequencing. First-strand cDNA was synthesized with SuperScript III using a 2:1 mix of oligo-dT and random hexamers. A synthetic immune receptor repertoire was used to measure amplification bias, and any remaining bias was corrected computationally. In the source study's methods: Raw reads were preprocessed to remove errors, and CDR3 was defined by IMGT conventions from the conserved cysteine to phenylalanine. Clonality was computed as 1 minus the Shannon entropy, with the entropy normalized by log2 of the number of productive unique TCRs. Whether each scalp clone was CD4 or CD8 was inferred by checking scalp TCRbeta sequences against the CD4 and CD8 repertoires from sorted blood. TCRdb provides this immuneACCESS table in a form limited to in-frame rearrangements. Some clones are lacking; in checked studies, under half of them reflect an unresolved V gene, and why the rest are absent is not known. The V and J calls and clone size come from that table; D and trimming were worked out from the DNA. This sample comprises around 13,000 clones, 55% to 80% of them detected only once. The top ten hold approximately 6.5% of the sample.

This material consisted of skin, taken at week 4, from a patient treated with tofacitinib. This sequence uses TRBV7-9 and TRBJ2-3; D gene: possibly TRBD2, on 5 matching bases. This TCR came from a human donor with alopecia areata. The CDR3 here reads CASSTPQRTVSTDTQYF. The nucleotide sequence is given as TGTGCCAGCAGCACACCACAGCGGACCGTCAGCACAGATACGCAGTATTTT.